This TCR beta chain was sequenced for a study of blood T cell repertoires in COVID-19. As processed by the authors: Estimation of nucleated cell counts was performed using reference gene primer amplification. Profiling relied on immunoSEQ multiplex PCR, and the TCRdb table lists in-frame clones only, not all of them. V and J calls and clone size are copied from that table; D and trimming were computed from the DNA. The table has about 100,000 clones, 85% to 95% seen once. The receptor was derived from a man between 60 and 75 years old with acute or convalescent COVID-19. The sample comprised peripheral blood.

CDR3 region: CASSDRQGASYEQYF. CDR3 coding DNA: TGTGCCAGCAGCGACAGACAGGGGGCTTCCTACGAGCAGTACTTC. The V call is TRBV7-9, the J call TRBJ2-7, with 10 bases lining up with TRBD1. Germline-derived CDR1 and CDR2 are SEHNR and FQNEAQ (reference sequence). The junction had 5 bases not matched to a gene; V was cut back by 5 bases and J by 1 base. The CDR3 runs 15 residues.